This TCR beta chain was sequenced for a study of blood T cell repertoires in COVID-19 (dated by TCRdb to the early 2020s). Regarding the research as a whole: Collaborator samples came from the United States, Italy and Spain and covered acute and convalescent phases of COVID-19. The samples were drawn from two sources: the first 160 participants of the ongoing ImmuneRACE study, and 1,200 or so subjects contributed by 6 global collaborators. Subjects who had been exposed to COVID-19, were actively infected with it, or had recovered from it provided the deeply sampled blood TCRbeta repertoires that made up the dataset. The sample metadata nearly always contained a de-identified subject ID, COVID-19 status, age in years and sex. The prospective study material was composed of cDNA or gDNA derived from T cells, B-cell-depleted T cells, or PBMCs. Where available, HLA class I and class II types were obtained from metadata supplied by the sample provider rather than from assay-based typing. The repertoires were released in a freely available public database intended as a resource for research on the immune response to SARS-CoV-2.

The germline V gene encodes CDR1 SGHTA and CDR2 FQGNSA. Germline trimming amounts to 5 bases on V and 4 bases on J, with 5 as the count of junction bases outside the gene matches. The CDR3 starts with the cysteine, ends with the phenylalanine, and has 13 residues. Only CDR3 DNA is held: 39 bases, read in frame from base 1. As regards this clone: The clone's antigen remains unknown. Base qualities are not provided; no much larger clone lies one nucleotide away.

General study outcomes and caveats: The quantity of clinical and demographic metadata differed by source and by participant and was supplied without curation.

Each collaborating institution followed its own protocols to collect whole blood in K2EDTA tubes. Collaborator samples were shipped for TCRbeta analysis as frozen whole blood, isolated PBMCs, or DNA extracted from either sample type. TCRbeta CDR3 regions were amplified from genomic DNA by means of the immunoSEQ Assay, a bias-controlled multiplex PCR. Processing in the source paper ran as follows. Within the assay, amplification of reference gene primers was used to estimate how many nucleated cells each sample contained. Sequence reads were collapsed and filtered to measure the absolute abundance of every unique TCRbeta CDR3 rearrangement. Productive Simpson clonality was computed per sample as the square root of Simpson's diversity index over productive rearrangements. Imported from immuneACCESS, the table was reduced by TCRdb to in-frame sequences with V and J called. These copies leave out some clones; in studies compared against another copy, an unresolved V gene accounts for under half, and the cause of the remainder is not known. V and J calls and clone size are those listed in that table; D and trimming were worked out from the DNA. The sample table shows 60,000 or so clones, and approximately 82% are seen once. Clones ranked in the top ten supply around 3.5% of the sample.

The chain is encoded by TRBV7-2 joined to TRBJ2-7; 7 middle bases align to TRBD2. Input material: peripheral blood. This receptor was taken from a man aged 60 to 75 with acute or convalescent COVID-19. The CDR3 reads CASSPWGGYEQYF. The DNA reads TGTGCCAGCAGCCCTTGGGGGGGGTACGAGCAGTACTTC.